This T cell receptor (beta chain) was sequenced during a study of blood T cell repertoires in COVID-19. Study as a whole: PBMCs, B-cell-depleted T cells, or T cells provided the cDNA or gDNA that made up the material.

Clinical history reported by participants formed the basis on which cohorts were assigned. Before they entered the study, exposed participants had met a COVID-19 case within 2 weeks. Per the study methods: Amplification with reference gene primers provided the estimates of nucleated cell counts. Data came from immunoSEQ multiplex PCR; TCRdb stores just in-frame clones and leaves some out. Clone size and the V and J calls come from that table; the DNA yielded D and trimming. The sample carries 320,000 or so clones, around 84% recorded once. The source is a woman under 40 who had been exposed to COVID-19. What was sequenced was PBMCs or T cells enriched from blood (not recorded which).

CDR3 coding DNA: TGTGCCAGCAGTCTGAACAGGGCCCATGAGCAGTTCTTC. Encoded protein: CASSLNRAHEQFF. The chain carries TRBV12-3 or TRBV12-4 and TRBJ2-1; TRBD1 might be the D (6 bases). CDR3 length: 13 residues. With 5 bases removed from V and 8 bases from J, the gap between germline ends came to 13 bases.